This TCR beta chain was observed in a study of siplizumab effects on memory and regulatory T cells. Findings and caveats of the study: Treg origin accounted for an average of around 69% of mappable alloreactive CD4+ clones with siplizumab and about 27% in controls.

Per the germline V gene, CDR1 is WSHSY and CDR2 is SAAADI. Trimming took off 7 bases at V and 4 bases at J, with 17 bases between the two ends. The CDR3 totals 14 residues. Note on this clone: Its antigen is unidentified.

Assay used: immunoSEQ multiplex PCR; TCRdb lists only in-frame clones, some missing. The table has some 73,000 clones, around 93% seen once. Sequencing was done on a sample of CD8+ T cells sorted from blood. This sequence originates from a human donor in good health. The rearrangement uses TRBV10-2 and TRBJ2-7; either TRBD1 or TRBD2 may fit D (5 bases each). CDR3 in amino acids: CASTDHRDGYEQYF. The CDR3 DNA reads TGCGCCAGCACCGACCACCGGGACGGATACGAGCAGTACTTC.